Each of the 10 T cell receptor beta chains below was sequenced from the same sample in a study of T cells in Graves' hyperthyroidism and ophthalmopathy. Regions amplified from RNA transcripts were the TCR beta CDR3 regions. TCR CDR3 underwent first-round RT-PCR with the HTBI primer set. TCRdb reprocessed the multiplex PCR reads via MiXCR and lists one record per CDR3 protein. The sample comprises roughly 550,000 distinct CDR3 sequences, about 15% of which are singletons, and approximately 32% rests with the top ten. Sequencing was done on a sample of blood. These receptors all come from a woman aged 25 to 39 with Graves' ophthalmopathy.

This clonotype appeared a few times. J is TRBJ1-4 and V is TRBV7-6, with a tentative D call TRBD1 (6 bases). V lost 1 base and J 3 bases, leaving 9 bases between the germline ends. Germline values: CDR1 SGHVS, CDR2 FNYEAQ. This CDR3 has 15 residues. CDR3 residues: CASSLGSGANEKLFF. CDR3 DNA: TGTGCCAGCAGCTTAGGATCAGGGGCTAATGAAAAACTGTTTTTT.

The table lists this clonotype with a few counts. The CDR3: CASSTRPRQQIQETQYF. The CDR3 DNA sequence: TGTGCCAGCAGTACCCGCCCCCGGCAGCAGATACAAGAGACCCAGTACTTC. The rearrangement uses TRBV6-2 or TRBV6-3 and TRBJ2-5; no firm D call. This CDR3 is 17 amino acids long. V lost 5 bases to trimming and J lost 2 bases, with 21 bases between them. Germline V gene lookup returns CDR1 MNHEY and CDR2 SVGEGT.

This clonotype came up many times. V usage is TRBV30 and J usage is TRBJ2-3, with 11 bases matching TRBD2. This CDR3 is 16 amino acids long. After removal of 2 bases from V and 4 bases from J, the junction contained 8 bases not matched to a gene. CDR1 is GTSNPN, CDR2 SVGIG, per germline (reference sequence). The CDR3 loop reads CAWSRGLAGGADTQYF. CDR3 DNA: TGTGCCTGGAGTCGAGGGCTAGCGGGAGGTGCAGATACGCAGTATTTT.

Ten or more counts support this clonotype. The genes are TRBV20-1 and TRBJ2-3, with TRBD2 matching over 7 bases. In germline, CDR1 is DFQATT, CDR2 SNEGSKA (reference sequence). CDR3 length equals 16 residues. V gave up 2 bases and J gave up 1 base; unmatched junction bases: 9. CDR3 in DNA: TGCAGTGCTAGATCACCGACTAGCTCGGGCACAGATACGCAGTATTTT. Translation gives CSARSPTSSGTDTQYF.

This clonotype was recorded at least ten times. The V gene is TRBV5-1, the J gene TRBJ2-7; 8 bases match TRBD1. Germline CDR1 and CDR2: SGHRS and YFSETQ. This CDR3 is built from 14 residues. Germline trimming cut 0 bases from V and 3 bases from J; bases unmatched to any gene: 2. CDR3 sequence: CASSLGDRYYEQYF. In DNA, the CDR3 is TGCGCCAGCAGCTTGGGGGACAGGTACTACGAGCAGTACTTC.

The V gene is TRBV20-1, the J gene TRBJ2-5; possible D gene TRBD2, 5 bases. The CDR3 runs 14 residues. The V gene's germline CDR1 is DFQATT and CDR2 SNEGSKA (reference sequence). V dropped 4 bases and J dropped 4 bases, with 16 bases sitting between them. The CDR3 reads CSATKRGSGETQYF. The CDR3 DNA is TGCAGTGCTACCAAGAGAGGGAGTGGAGAGACCCAGTACTTC.

The V gene is TRBV20-1, the J gene TRBJ2-7; D perhaps matches TRBD1 (5 bases). Trimming pared 0 bases from V and 0 bases from J, leaving 12 bases between. In germline, CDR1 is DFQATT, CDR2 SNEGSKA (reference sequence). The CDR3 length is 15 residues. The CDR3 spells CSARDLLGASYEQYF. For the CDR3, the DNA is TGCAGTGCTAGAGATCTCCTAGGGGCCTCCTACGAGCAGTACTTC.

This clonotype was seen many times. The chain combines TRBV7-2 with TRBJ2-1; weak D call: TRBD1 (6 bases). The CDR3 has 18 residues. V was cut by 4 bases and J by 2 bases, with 21 bases left in between. Looked up from germline, CDR1 is SGHTA and CDR2 is FQGNSA. The CDR3 nucleotides read TGTGCCAGCAGCTGGTCTAGGGGGTTGGGGAGAACCTACAATGAGCAGTTCTTC. Protein sequence: CASSWSRGLGRTYNEQFF.

J is TRBJ2-1 and V is TRBV5-4; 7 nucleotides agree with TRBD1. The V gene's germline CDR1 is SGHNT and CDR2 YYREEE (reference sequence). V gave up 1 base and J gave up 8 bases; unmatched junction bases: 15. This CDR3 contains 17 residues. The CDR3 loop reads CASSLNLRDSRVDEQFF. CDR3 in DNA: TGTGCCAGCAGCTTGAACCTACGGGACAGTCGCGTGGATGAGCAGTTCTTC.

The V call is TRBV4-3, the J call TRBJ2-3, with D unclear. Per germline, CDR1 LGHNA and CDR2 YSLEER. The CDR3 spans 16 residues. V was trimmed by 0 bases and J by 2 bases, leaving 12 bases between them. The CDR3 spells CASSQDVGLNTDTQYF. The CDR3 DNA sequence: TGCGCCAGCAGCCAAGATGTAGGGCTGAACACAGATACGCAGTATTTT.